The T cell receptor beta chain described here comes from a study of blood T cell repertoires in COVID-19 (dated by TCRdb to between 2020 and 2021). At the level of the whole study: Samples covering the acute and convalescent phases of COVID-19 were provided by collaborators in the United States, Italy and Spain. The repertoires were made available in a free public database intended to serve as a resource for research on the immune response to SARS-CoV-2. The samples were drawn from the first 160 participants of the ongoing ImmuneRACE study and from 950 to 1,500 subjects provided by 6 global collaborators. Deeply sampled blood TCRbeta repertoires from subjects exposed to, actively infected with, or recovered from COVID-19 were included in the dataset. Where available, HLA class I and class II types were obtained from metadata supplied by the sample provider rather than from assay-based typing. Sample metadata almost always included a de-identified subject ID, COVID-19 status, age in years and sex. The prospective study material was composed of cDNA or gDNA derived from T cells, B-cell-depleted T cells, or PBMCs. Study-level results and caveats: The amount of clinical and demographic metadata varied by source and participant and was provided uncurated.

V is clipped by 0 bases and J by 4 bases, and the sequence between their germline boundaries is 12 bases long. From the cysteine through the phenylalanine, the CDR3 covers 15 amino acids. Of the read, only the CDR3 DNA is kept; its 45 bases are in frame from base 1. From the germline V gene, CDR1 is MGHRA and CDR2 is YSYEKL. Turning to this clone: Its antigen is currently not known. No quality values exist for individual bases; no much larger clone is one base distant.

The immunoSEQ Assay, a bias-controlled multiplex PCR, was used to amplify TCRbeta CDR3 regions from genomic DNA. In the source study's methods: Nucleated cell counts per sample were estimated from amplification of reference gene primers within the assay. To quantify the absolute abundance of each unique TCRbeta CDR3 rearrangement, sequence reads were collapsed and filtered. Productive Simpson clonality was computed per sample as the square root of Simpson's diversity index over productive rearrangements. TCRdb retrieved this table from immuneACCESS and kept in-frame rearrangements only. Not all clones are present; in checked studies, unresolved V genes account for under half, and no reason is known for the remainder. The V and J calls and clone size were taken over from that table, and D and trimming were inferred from the DNA. The sample table shows 250,000 or so clones, and about 88% are seen once. The ten most abundant clones make up around 5% of the sample.

At one collaborating source in Seattle, patients were enrolled during active infection and were followed longitudinally through the course of disease. Each collaborating institution followed its own protocols to collect whole blood in K2EDTA tubes. Collaborator samples were shipped for TCRbeta analysis as frozen whole blood, isolated PBMCs, or DNA extracted from either sample type. The origin of this receptor is a woman aged 55 to 70 with COVID-19, enrolled during active disease. The sequence links TRBV4-1 to TRBJ2-5, with a tentative D gene TRBD2 over 6 matching bases. The sample taken for sequencing was peripheral blood. The DNA sequence follows: TGCGCCAGCAGCCAAGATAGAAACGGGAGAGAGACCCAGTACTTC. Translated, this is CASSQDRNGRETQYF.